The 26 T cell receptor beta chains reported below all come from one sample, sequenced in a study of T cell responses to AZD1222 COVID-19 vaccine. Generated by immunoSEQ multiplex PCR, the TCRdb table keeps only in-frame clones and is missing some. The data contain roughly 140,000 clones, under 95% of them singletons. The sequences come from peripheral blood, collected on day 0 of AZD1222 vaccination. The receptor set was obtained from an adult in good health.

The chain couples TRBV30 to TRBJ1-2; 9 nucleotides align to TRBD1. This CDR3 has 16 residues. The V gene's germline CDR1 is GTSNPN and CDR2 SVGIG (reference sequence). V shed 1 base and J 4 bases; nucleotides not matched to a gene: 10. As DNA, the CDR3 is TGTGCCTGGAGTGAAACCGGGACAGGGTCCTCCTATGGCTACACCTTC. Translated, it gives CAWSETGTGSSYGYTF.

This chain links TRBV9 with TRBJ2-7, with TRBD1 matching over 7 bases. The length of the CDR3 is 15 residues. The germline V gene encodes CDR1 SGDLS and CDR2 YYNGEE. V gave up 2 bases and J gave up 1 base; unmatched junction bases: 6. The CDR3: CASSVGLTGSYEQYF. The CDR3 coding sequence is TGTGCCAGCAGCGTTGGATTGACAGGGTCCTACGAGCAGTACTTC.

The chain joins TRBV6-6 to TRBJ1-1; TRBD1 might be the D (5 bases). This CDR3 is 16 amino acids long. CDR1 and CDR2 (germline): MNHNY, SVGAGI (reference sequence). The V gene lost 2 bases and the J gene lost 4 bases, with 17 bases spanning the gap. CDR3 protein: CASSYARGGVATEAFF. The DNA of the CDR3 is TGTGCCAGCAGTTACGCCCGGGGGGGGGTTGCCACTGAAGCTTTCTTT.

In DNA form, the CDR3 reads TGCGCCAGCAGTGAGTCCGGAGGTGGCGAGCAGTTCTTC. Protein: CASSESGGGEQFF. The J gene is TRBJ2-1, the V gene TRBV10-2; tentative D call: TRBD2 (5 bases). Trimming took 0 bases from V and 10 from J, leaving 10 bases between them. Germline CDR1 WSHSY, CDR2 SAAADI. This CDR3 is 13 amino acids long.

This CDR3 is CASSQVHTNTEAFF. CDR3 coding DNA: TGTGCCAGCAGCCAAGTACATACGAACACTGAAGCTTTCTTT. V gene TRBV3-1 (or the pseudogene TRBV3-2) combines with J gene TRBJ1-1; no clear D gene. Per germline, CDR1 LGHDT and CDR2 YNNKEL (reference sequence). The CDR3 spans 14 residues. Trimming removed 1 base from V and 1 base from J, with 7 bases in between.

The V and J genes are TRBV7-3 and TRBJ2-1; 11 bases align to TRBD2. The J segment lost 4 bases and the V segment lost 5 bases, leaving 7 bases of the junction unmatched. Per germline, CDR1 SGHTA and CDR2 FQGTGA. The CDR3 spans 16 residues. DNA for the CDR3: TGTGCCAGCAGCAAAGTAGCGGGAGGGCCATACAATGAGCAGTTCTTC. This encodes CASSKVAGGPYNEQFF.

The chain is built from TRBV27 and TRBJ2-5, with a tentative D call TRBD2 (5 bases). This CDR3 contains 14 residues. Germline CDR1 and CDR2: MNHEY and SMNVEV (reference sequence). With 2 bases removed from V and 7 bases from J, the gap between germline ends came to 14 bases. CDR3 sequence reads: CASSLTAELGTQYF. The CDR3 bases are TGTGCCAGCAGTTTAACAGCGGAGTTAGGGACCCAGTACTTC.

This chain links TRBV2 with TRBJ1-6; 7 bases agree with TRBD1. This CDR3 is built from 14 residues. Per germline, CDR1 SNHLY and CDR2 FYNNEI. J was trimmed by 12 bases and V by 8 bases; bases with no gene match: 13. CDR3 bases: TGTGCCAGCGGTTTAGGGGGCAGGGCAGGACCCCTCCACTTT. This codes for CASGLGGRAGPLHF.

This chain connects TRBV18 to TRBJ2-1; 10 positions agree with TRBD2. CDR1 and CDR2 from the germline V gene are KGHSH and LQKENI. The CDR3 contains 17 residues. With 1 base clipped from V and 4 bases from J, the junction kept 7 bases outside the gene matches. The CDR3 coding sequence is TGTGCCAGCTCACCACAGCGGGGGGGCGCGTTGTACAATGAGCAGTTCTTC. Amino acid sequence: CASSPQRGGALYNEQFF.

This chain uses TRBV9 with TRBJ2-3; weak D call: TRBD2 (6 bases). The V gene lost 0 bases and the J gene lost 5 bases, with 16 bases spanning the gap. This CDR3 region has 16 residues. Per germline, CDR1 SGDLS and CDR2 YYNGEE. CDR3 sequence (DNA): TGTGCCAGCAGCGTAGGAATGGGGAGGTTCCAAGATACGCAGTATTTT. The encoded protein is CASSVGMGRFQDTQYF.

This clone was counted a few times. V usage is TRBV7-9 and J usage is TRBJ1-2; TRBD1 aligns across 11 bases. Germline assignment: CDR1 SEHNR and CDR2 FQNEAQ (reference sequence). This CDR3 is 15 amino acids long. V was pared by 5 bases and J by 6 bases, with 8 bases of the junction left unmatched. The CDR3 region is CASSPGTGGNNGYTF. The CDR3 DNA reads TGTGCCAGCAGCCCCGGGACAGGGGGGAACAATGGCTACACCTTC. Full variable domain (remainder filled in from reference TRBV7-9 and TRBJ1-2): DTGVSQNPRHKITKRGQNVTFRCDPISEHNRLYWYRQTLGQGPEFLTYFQNEAQLEKSRLLSDRFSAERPKGSFSTLEIQRTEQGDSAMYLCASSPGTGGNNGYTFGSGTRLTVV.

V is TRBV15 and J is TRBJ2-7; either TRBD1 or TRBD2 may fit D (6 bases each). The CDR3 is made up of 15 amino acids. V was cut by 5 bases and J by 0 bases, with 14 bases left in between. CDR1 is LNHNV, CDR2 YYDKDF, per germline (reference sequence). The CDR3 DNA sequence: TGTGCCACCAGCCCACCGGGGGCTAGCTCCTACGAGCAGTACTTC. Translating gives CATSPPGASSYEQYF. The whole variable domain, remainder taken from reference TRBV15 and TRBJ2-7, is DAMVIQNPRYQVTQFGKPVTLSCSQTLNHNVMYWYQQKSSQAPKLLFHYYDKDFNNEADTPDNFQSRRPNTSFCFLDIRSPGLGDTAMYLCATSPPGASSYEQYFGPGTRLTVT.

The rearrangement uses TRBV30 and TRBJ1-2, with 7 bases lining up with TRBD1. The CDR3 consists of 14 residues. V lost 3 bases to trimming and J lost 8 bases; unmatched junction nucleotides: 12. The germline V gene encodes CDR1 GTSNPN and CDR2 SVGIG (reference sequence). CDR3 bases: TGTGCCTGGAGGTTACAGGGGATTCCGGGGGGCTACACCTTC. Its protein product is CAWRLQGIPGGYTF.

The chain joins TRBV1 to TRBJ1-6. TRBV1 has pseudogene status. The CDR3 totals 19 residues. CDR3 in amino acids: CTSSQDLRAWQDHNSPLHF. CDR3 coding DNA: TGCACCAGCAGCCAAGATTTACGGGCCTGGCAGGATCATAATTCACCCCTCCACTTT.

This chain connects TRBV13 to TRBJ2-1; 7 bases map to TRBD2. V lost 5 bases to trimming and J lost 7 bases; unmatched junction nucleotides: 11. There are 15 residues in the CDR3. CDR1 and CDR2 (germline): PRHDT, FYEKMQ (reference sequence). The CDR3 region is CASSALGRRENEQFF. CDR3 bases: TGTGCCAGCAGCGCGCTGGGGAGGCGGGAGAATGAGCAGTTCTTC.

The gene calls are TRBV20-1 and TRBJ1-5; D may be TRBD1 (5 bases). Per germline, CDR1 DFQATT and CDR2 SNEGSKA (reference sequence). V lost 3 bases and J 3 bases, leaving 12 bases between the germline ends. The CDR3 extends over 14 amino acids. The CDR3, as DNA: TGCAGTGCTAGTCGGGAACAGGCCAATCAGCCCCAGCATTTT. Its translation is CSASREQANQPQHF.

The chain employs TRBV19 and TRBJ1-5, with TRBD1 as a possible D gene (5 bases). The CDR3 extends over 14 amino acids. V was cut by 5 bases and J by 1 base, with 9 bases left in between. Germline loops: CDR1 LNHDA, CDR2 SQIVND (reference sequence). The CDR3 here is CASSPDTSNQPQHF. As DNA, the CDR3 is TGTGCCAGTAGTCCGGACACCAGCAATCAGCCCCAGCATTTT.

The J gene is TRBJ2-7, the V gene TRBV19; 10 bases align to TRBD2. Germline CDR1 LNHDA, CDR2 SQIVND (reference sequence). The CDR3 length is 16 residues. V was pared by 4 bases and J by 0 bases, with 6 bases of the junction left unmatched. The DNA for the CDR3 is TGTGCCAGTAGTAGATTACTAGCGGGAAACTCCTACGAGCAGTACTTC. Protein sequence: CASSRLLAGNSYEQYF.

CDR3 sequence (DNA): TGTGCCAGCAGTGATACTGAAGCTTTCTTT. Its translation is CASSDTEAFF. The gene calls are TRBV6-1 and TRBJ1-1; no clear D. CDR1 is MNHNS and CDR2 is SASEGT in the germline V gene. The CDR3 runs 10 residues. Trimming pared 3 bases from V and 5 bases from J, leaving 1 base between.

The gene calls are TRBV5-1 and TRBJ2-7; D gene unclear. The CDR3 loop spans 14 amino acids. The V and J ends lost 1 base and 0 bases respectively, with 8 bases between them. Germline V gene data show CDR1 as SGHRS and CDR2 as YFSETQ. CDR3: CASSLLATSYEQYF. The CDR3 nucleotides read TGCGCCAGCAGCTTGCTGGCCACCTCCTACGAGCAGTACTTC.

CDR3 sequence reads: CASSFIAGEVAGELFF. For the CDR3, the DNA is TGTGCCAGCAGCTTTATAGCGGGAGAGGTGGCCGGGGAGCTGTTTTTT. The V gene is TRBV7-3, the J gene TRBJ2-2, with 9 bases aligning to TRBD2. V was clipped by 3 bases and J by 6 bases; unmatched bases: 8. Germline CDR1 and CDR2: SGHTA and FQGTGA. This CDR3 spans 16 amino acids.

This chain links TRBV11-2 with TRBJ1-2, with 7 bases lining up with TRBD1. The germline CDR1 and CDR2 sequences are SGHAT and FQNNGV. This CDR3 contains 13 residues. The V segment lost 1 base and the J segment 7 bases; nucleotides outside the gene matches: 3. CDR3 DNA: TGTGCCAGCAGCTTAGGCAGGGGGGGTGGCTACACCTTC. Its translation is CASSLGRGGGYTF.

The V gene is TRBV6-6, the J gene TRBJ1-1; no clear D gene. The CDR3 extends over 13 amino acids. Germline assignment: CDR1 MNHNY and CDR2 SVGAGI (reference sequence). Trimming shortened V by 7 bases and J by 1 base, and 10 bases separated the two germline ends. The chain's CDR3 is CASTLLGNTEAFF. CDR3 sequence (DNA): TGTGCCAGCACCCTCCTGGGGAACACTGAAGCTTTCTTT.

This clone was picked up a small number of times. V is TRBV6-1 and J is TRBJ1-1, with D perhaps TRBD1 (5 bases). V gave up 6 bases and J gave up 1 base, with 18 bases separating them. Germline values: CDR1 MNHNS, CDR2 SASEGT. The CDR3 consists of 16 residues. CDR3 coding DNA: TGTGCCAGCAGAGAAAGGGGCGGGAGTGGGAACACTGAAGCTTTCTTT. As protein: CASRERGGSGNTEAFF.

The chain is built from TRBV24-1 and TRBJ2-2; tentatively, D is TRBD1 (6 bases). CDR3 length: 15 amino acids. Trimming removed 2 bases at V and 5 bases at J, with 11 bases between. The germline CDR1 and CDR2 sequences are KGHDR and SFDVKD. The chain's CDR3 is CATSDSRQGTGELFF. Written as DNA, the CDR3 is TGTGCCACCAGTGATTCCAGGCAGGGGACCGGGGAGCTGTTTTTT.

The CDR3 DNA is TGTGCCAGCAGCGTAGATTCGGGGGGAGAGAACTATGGCTACACCTTC. It is translated as CASSVDSGGENYGYTF. The V call is TRBV9, the J call TRBJ1-2; the D gene is possibly TRBD1 (5 bases). The CDR3 length is 16 residues. V gave up 0 bases and J gave up 2 bases, with 14 bases separating them. Germline V gene data show CDR1 as SGDLS and CDR2 as YYNGEE.